This T cell receptor (beta chain) was obtained from a study of blood T cell repertoires in COVID-19. Here immunoSEQ multiplex PCR was the method, and the copy in TCRdb shows in-frame clones only, minus some. The data show 85,000 to 100,000 clones, 86% seen once. The CDR3 totals 14 residues. Germline lookup yields CDR1 SGHDN and CDR2 FVKESK. The V gene lost 1 base and the J gene lost 2 bases, with 6 bases spanning the gap. The sample taken for sequencing was peripheral blood. The rearrangement links TRBV14 to TRBJ1-5; possibly TRBD1 for D (5 bases). This sequence originates from a woman aged 60-75 years in a cohort sampled during active or convalescent COVID-19. DNA of the CDR3: TGTGCCAGCAGCCAAGCGGGGGGCAATCAGCCCCAGCATTTT. Its translation: CASSQAGGNQPQHF.